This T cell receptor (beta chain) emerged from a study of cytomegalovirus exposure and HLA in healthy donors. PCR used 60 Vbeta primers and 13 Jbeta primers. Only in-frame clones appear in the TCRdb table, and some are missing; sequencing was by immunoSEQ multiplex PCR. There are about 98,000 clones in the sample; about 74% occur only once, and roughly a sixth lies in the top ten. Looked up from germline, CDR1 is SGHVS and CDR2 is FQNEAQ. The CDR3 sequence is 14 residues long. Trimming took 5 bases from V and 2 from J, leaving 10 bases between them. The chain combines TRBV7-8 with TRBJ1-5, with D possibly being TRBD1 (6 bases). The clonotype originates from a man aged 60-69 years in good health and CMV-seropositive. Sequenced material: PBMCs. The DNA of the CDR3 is TGTGCCAGCAGCCCCCGACAGGGCAATCAGCCCCAGCATTTT. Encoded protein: CASSPRQGNQPQHF.